The 21 T cell receptor beta chains in this list originate from one sample, sequenced in a study of T cell responses to AZD1222 COVID-19 vaccine. Sequencing was performed with immunoSEQ multiplex PCR; in TCRdb, only in-frame clones are kept and a portion is missing. Of 150,000 or so clones listed, 92% are singletons. Sample: peripheral blood, taken 28 days after the second AZD1222 dose. These receptors originate from an adult who received the AZD1222 COVID-19 vaccine.

The rearrangement uses TRBV7-2 and TRBJ2-2; TRBD2 aligns across 8 bases. The CDR3 runs 14 residues. Germline CDR1 and CDR2: SGHTA and FQGNSA. The trim removed 1 base at V and 8 bases at J, leaving 3 bases unmatched. As DNA, the CDR3 is TGTGCCAGCAGCTTAGTAGCGGGGAGAGGGGAGCTGTTTTTT. Protein: CASSLVAGRGELFF.

V and J are TRBV12-3 or TRBV12-4 and TRBJ1-1; D is uncertain. The V end was cut by 5 bases, the J end by 7 bases, with 14 bases between. The CDR3 totals 13 residues. The CDR3, as DNA: TGTGCCAGCAGTGCTAGGATGGGCAGTGAAGCTTTCTTT. Its translation: CASSARMGSEAFF.

This clone was detected only once. A read error may produce the germline difference seen at one junction end. The V and J genes are TRBV6-1 and TRBJ2-5, with D perhaps being TRBD1 or TRBD2 (5 bases each). Looked up from germline, CDR1 is MNHNS and CDR2 is SASEGT. The CDR3 length is 15 residues. CDR3 in amino acids: CASREGASPQETQYF. The CDR3 region has the DNA TGTGCCAGCAGGGAAGGGGCTAGCCCCCAAGAGACCCAGTACTTC.

The J gene is TRBJ1-2, the V gene TRBV7-9, with D uncertain. The CDR3 length is 13 residues. CDR1 is SEHNR and CDR2 is FQNEAQ in the germline V gene (reference sequence). Trimming removed 6 bases from V and 5 bases from J, with 13 bases in between. CDR3 sequence reads: CASSGRTAYGYTF. The CDR3 DNA sequence: TGTGCCAGCAGTGGTCGTACAGCTTATGGCTACACCTTC.

This chain joins TRBV19 and TRBJ2-3; D perhaps matches TRBD2 (6 bases). This CDR3 comprises 13 residues. The germline V gene encodes CDR1 LNHDA and CDR2 SQIVND (reference sequence). With 5 bases removed from V and 6 bases from J, the gap between germline ends came to 12 bases. The CDR3 sequence: CASSSPGADTQYF. In DNA form, the CDR3 reads TGTGCCAGTAGTTCGCCGGGAGCCGATACGCAGTATTTT.

The V call is TRBV3-1 (or the pseudogene TRBV3-2), the J call TRBJ1-1; D ambiguous. V dropped 4 bases and J dropped 3 bases, with 18 bases sitting between them. The CDR3 spans 16 residues. Germline lookup yields CDR1 LGHDT and CDR2 YNNKEL (reference sequence). The CDR3 DNA sequence: TGTGCCAGCAGCCCTTCGTTTGGGATCTTGGACACTGAAGCTTTCTTT. Protein sequence: CASSPSFGILDTEAFF.

V is TRBV28 and J is TRBJ2-2; tentatively, D is TRBD1 or TRBD2 (5 bases each). The germline gives CDR1 MDHEN, CDR2 SYDVKM. CDR3 length: 16 amino acids. V gave up 5 bases and J gave up 0 bases, with 13 bases separating them. The CDR3 reads CASSPPGQANTGELFF. CDR3 coding DNA: TGTGCCAGCAGTCCCCCGGGGCAGGCGAACACCGGGGAGCTGTTTTTT.

This clone has just one count. This chain uses TRBV6-1 with TRBJ1-1; D is undetermined. CDR1 and CDR2 (germline): MNHNS, SASEGT. V dropped 1 base and J dropped 4 bases, with 10 bases sitting between them. This CDR3 region has 14 residues. This CDR3 is CASSEVGLTTEAFF. CDR3 in DNA: TGTGCCAGCAGTGAAGTTGGCCTGACCACTGAAGCTTTCTTT.

The rearrangement links TRBV15 to TRBJ1-5; D possibly corresponds to TRBD1 (5 bases). Germline CDR1 is LNHNV and CDR2 is YYDKDF (reference sequence). With 1 base removed from V and 0 bases from J, the gap between germline ends came to 7 bases. This CDR3 contains 15 residues. CDR3 coding DNA: TGTGCCACCAGCAGAGGGACATATAGCAATCAGCCCCAGCATTTT. Residues: CATSRGTYSNQPQHF.

The J gene is TRBJ2-7, the V gene TRBV6-2 or TRBV6-3; TRBD1 might be the D (6 bases). Per germline, CDR1 MNHEY and CDR2 SVGEGT. Trimming removed 2 bases from V and 2 bases from J, with 16 bases in between. The CDR3 is made up of 16 amino acids. The CDR3 DNA is TGTGCCAGCAGTTACACTCAGGGGTCGGGTACCTACGAGCAGTACTTC. Its protein is CASSYTQGSGTYEQYF.

The gene calls are TRBV6-6 and TRBJ2-1; TRBD2 is a possible D gene (6 bases). Germline V gives CDR1 MNHNY, CDR2 SVGAGI (reference sequence). The CDR3 is 15 amino acids. V dropped 5 bases and J dropped 7 bases, with 18 bases sitting between them. The CDR3: CASSPTRPAGNEQFF. The CDR3 DNA sequence: TGTGCCAGCAGTCCTACTAGGCCCGCGGGGAATGAGCAGTTCTTC.

The chain couples TRBV24-1 to TRBJ2-1; D tentatively reads TRBD1 or TRBD2 (5 bases each). The ends were cut back, 4 bases at V and 7 bases at J, with 13 bases in the middle. The V gene's germline CDR1 is KGHDR and CDR2 SFDVKD. The CDR3 length is 14 residues. The CDR3 nucleotides are TGTGCCACCAGTGAGGGGCTGTGGGGGAATGAGCAGTTCTTC. This translates into CATSEGLWGNEQFF.

CDR3: CASSRRGGAGELFF. In DNA form, the CDR3 reads TGTGCCAGCAGCCGCAGGGGGGGAGCCGGGGAGCTGTTTTTT. This rearrangement joins TRBV27 to TRBJ2-2; D may be TRBD1 or TRBD2 (7 bases each). Trimming shortened V by 6 bases and J by 6 bases, and 14 bases separated the two germline ends. This CDR3 region has 14 residues. Germline CDR1 MNHEY, CDR2 SMNVEV (reference sequence).

The chain couples TRBV27 to TRBJ1-2, with D possibly being TRBD1 (5 bases). The CDR3 loop spans 13 amino acids. Trimming took 8 bases from V and 0 from J, leaving 10 bases between them. Germline CDR1 reads MNHEY; CDR2 reads SMNVEV (reference sequence). For the CDR3, the DNA is TGTGCCAGCGCGGGACGAGCTAACTATGGCTACACCTTC. Translating it yields CASAGRANYGYTF.

The rearrangement uses TRBV14 and TRBJ2-2; no clear D gene. V lost 4 bases to trimming and J lost 0 bases, with 6 bases between them. This CDR3 has 14 amino acids. Germline CDR1 and CDR2: SGHDN and FVKESK. The CDR3 loop is CASSPYTNTGELFF. The DNA for the CDR3 is TGTGCCAGCAGCCCCTACACGAACACCGGGGAGCTGTTTTTT.

The CDR3 is CASSVEGRFSEQYF. The CDR3 DNA follows: TGTGCCAGCAGCGTAGAAGGAAGATTCTCCGAGCAGTACTTC. The chain couples TRBV9 to TRBJ2-7; D gene ambiguous. The germline V gene has CDR1 SGDLS and CDR2 YYNGEE. V gave up 0 bases and J gave up 6 bases, with 13 bases separating them. This CDR3 has 14 amino acids.

V gene TRBV27 combines with J gene TRBJ1-2; TRBD1 agrees at 12 bases. The ends lost 3 bases at V and 4 bases at J; junction bases unmatched: 3. Germline V gene sequence: CDR1 MNHEY, CDR2 SMNVEV (reference sequence). CDR3 length: 15 residues. CDR3 bases: TGTGCCAGCAGTTTGGCGGGACAGGGGGCCTATGGCTACACCTTC. Translated: CASSLAGQGAYGYTF.

V and J are TRBV30 and TRBJ1-2, with D tentatively TRBD1 (5 bases). Trimming removed 1 base at V and 1 base at J, with 7 bases between. Germline V lookup: CDR1 GTSNPN, CDR2 SVGIG (reference sequence). This CDR3 spans 13 amino acids. The CDR3 region has the DNA TGTGCCTGGAGTGGGGGCCTTAACTATGGCTACACCTTC. It codes for CAWSGGLNYGYTF.

For this clone: Other DNA sequences in the sample encode the same CDR3. The rearrangement joins TRBV6-5 to TRBJ1-1, with D unclear. In germline, CDR1 is MNHEY, CDR2 SVGAGI. V was pared by 6 bases and J by 0 bases, with 11 bases between. This CDR3 comprises 14 residues. CDR3 region: CASSYTRMNTEAFF. CDR3 DNA sequence: TGTGCCAGCAGCTACACTAGGATGAACACTGAAGCTTTCTTT.

J is TRBJ2-3 and V is TRBV28; D unresolved. Trimming removed 7 bases from V and 2 bases from J, with 13 bases in between. The CDR3 has 14 amino acids. In germline, CDR1 is MDHEN, CDR2 SYDVKM. CDR3 residues: CASNSFAVTDTQYF. CDR3 coding DNA: TGTGCCAGCAATTCTTTTGCGGTCACAGATACGCAGTATTTT.

Written as DNA, the CDR3 is TGTGCCAGCAGTTTCAGGGGTTGGGGAAACACCATATATTTT. Translated: CASSFRGWGNTIYF. This chain joins TRBV28 and TRBJ1-3; D perhaps matches TRBD1 (6 bases). Trimming removed 3 bases at V and 4 bases at J, with 10 bases between. The V gene's germline CDR1 is MDHEN and CDR2 SYDVKM. The CDR3 covers 14 residues.